Listed below are T cell receptor beta chains from one sample, sequenced in a study of T cells in Graves' hyperthyroidism and ophthalmopathy. TCRdb ran MiXCR on the multiplex PCR reads and lists one entry per CDR3 protein. The sample carries approximately 100,000 distinct CDR3 sequences, around 40% recorded once. The sample was peripheral blood or thyroid tissue (not recorded which). The source is a woman in her thirties with Graves' hyperthyroidism. Each CDR3 is given with its conserved first and last residue. D genes are given only for firm matches. Clone size appears in some rows only: once, few, many, or a class for an expanded clone.

>many|TRBJ2-2|TRBV6-5|NA
TGTGCCAGCAGTTACTCTTCGGGGGAAGCCGGGGAGCTGTTTTTT
CASSYSSGEAGELFF
>NA|TRBJ2-5|TRBV20-1|TRBD1
TGCAGTGCTAGAGGGACCGGGACAGGTCAAGAGACCCAGTACTTC
CSARGTGTGQETQYF
>NA|TRBJ2-7|TRBV29-1|TRBD1
TGCAGCGTTGCCCGGGACAGCTCCTACGAGCAGTACTTC
CSVARDSSYEQYF
>many|TRBJ1-1|TRBV12-3/TRBV12-4|NA
TGTGCCATTAAGATTCTGACGTCCACTGAAGCTTTCTTT
CAIKILTSTEAFF
>once|TRBJ2-5|TRBV7-2|TRBD1
TGTGCCAGCAGCTCCCAGGGACAGGGGGGGGGGACCCAGTACTTC
CASSSQGQGGGTQYF
>many|TRBJ1-1|TRBV6-5|NA
TGTGCCAGCAGTTACGGGCATCTTCATTCCACTGAAGCTTTCTTT
CASSYGHLHSTEAFF
>many|TRBJ2-3|TRBV19|NA
TGTGCCAGTGCAGGGGGCGGGAGGGAAGATACGCAGTATTTT
CASAGGGREDTQYF
>many|TRBJ2-5|TRBV5-1|NA
TGCGCCAGCAGCTTGGCAGGGGCGAATGTCCAAGAGACCCAGTACTTC
CASSLAGANVQETQYF
>NA|TRBJ2-7|TRBV10-3|TRBD2
TGTGCCAGTCTAGCGGGAGGGCCTTACGAGCAGTACTTC
CASLAGGPYEQYF
>many|TRBJ2-2|TRBV9|TRBD1
TGTGCCAGCAGCGCCCGACAGGGGACCGGGGAGCTGTTTTTT
CASSARQGTGELFF
>once|TRBJ2-5|TRBV7-3|TRBD2
TGTGCCAGCAGCCGCGAGTCGGGAGGGGTGGTAGAGACCCAGTACTTC
CASSRESGGVVETQYF
>many|TRBJ1-4|TRBV7-9|NA
TGTGCCAGCAGCTTAGATCCCGGGACATTGGGGGAAAAACTGTTTTTT
CASSLDPGTLGEKLFF
>many|TRBJ2-7|TRBV7-2|NA
TGTGCCAGCAGCGACTACGGTATAGAGCAGTACTTC
CASSDYGIEQYF
>many|TRBJ1-2|TRBV6-1|NA
TGTGCCAGCAGTTCCGGGACGCTGACTGTCTACACCTTC
CASSSGTLTVYTF
>many|TRBJ2-5|TRBV5-1|NA
TGCGCCAGCAGCTTCCTCGAGACCCAGTACTTC
CASSFLETQYF
>NA|TRBJ2-2|TRBV10-3|TRBD1
TGTGCCATCAGTGGACCCCCGGGACAGACGAACACCGGGGAGCTGTTTTTT
CAISGPPGQTNTGELFF
>many|TRBJ1-4|TRBV7-6|NA
TGTGCCAGCAGCTCCCGCGACACAGCCGATGAAAAACTGTTTTTT
CASSSRDTADEKLFF
>NA|TRBJ2-3|TRBV4-1|NA
TGCGCCAGCAGCCAAGAGGGTGCCAGAGGAGATACGCAGTATTTT
CASSQEGARGDTQYF
>once|TRBJ2-5|TRBV7-3|NA
NA
CASSSGGVAFFGQETQYF
>NA|TRBJ1-5|TRBV30|NA
TGTGCCTGGAGTGTAACGCAGGGTAGCCAGCCCCAGCATTTT
CAWSVTQGSQPQHF
>many|TRBJ2-5|TRBV5-1|NA
TGCGCCAGCAGCCCGCGGGACGCCGAGAAGACCCAGTACTTC
CASSPRDAEKTQYF
>many|TRBJ1-1|TRBV28|NA
TGTGCCAGCAGTCCACCTGGGTTGAACACTGAAGCTTTCTTT
CASSPPGLNTEAFF
>NA|TRBJ2-7|TRBV14|TRBD2
TGTGCCAGCAGCCAAGGGGGACTAGCGGACTACGTGCAGTACTTC
CASSQGGLADYVQYF
>many|TRBJ2-3|TRBV20-1|NA
TGCAGTGCTATGCGATTCGGGGCTAGCACAGATACGCAGTATTTT
CSAMRFGASTDTQYF